These T cell receptor beta chains were read from a single sample in a study of radiotherapy plus CTLA-4 blockade in lung cancer. Clones were sequenced by immunoSEQ multiplex PCR, and TCRdb holds only the in-frame ones, with some missing. The table shows about 110,000 clones, with approximately 87% occurring only once. The input for sequencing was peripheral blood, taken from a patient treated with radiotherapy plus ipilimumab. The receptor set was obtained from a human donor with non-small cell lung cancer that progressed on radiotherapy plus ipilimumab. Some clones in this sample may be carry-over from other donors' samples. Each CDR3 is given with its conserved first and last residue. A D gene is named only where the DNA matches it firmly.

V gene,D gene,J gene,CDR3 protein
TRBV9,-,TRBJ1-3,CASSVDRETGNTIYF
TRBV5-1,-,TRBJ1-1,CASSTGAVDTEAFF
TRBV6-5,-,TRBJ2-2,CASSESSDTGELFF
TRBV5-1,-,TRBJ2-2,CASSISGSSSGELFF
TRBV19,-,TRBJ1-5,CASSIGTANQPQHF
TRBV6-5,-,TRBJ1-2,CASTPSLAFGYTF
TRBV7-9,-,TRBJ2-4,CASSLASRLGVGKNIQYF
TRBV18,-,TRBJ1-2,CASSDEGVDYGYTF
TRBV11-2,TRBD1,TRBJ1-6,CASSPGTGRLYDNSPLHF
TRBV27,-,TRBJ1-6,CASSFGIHNSPLHF
TRBV6-4,-,TRBJ2-3,CASSRGQTTDTQYF
TRBV2,TRBD2,TRBJ2-3,CASNQRGADTQYF
TRBV5-1,TRBD2,TRBJ2-5,CASSLGDGGASETQYF
TRBV5-1,-,TRBJ2-2,CASSLEPAAGELFF
TRBV27,-,TRBJ2-5,CASSLGRAETQYF
TRBV18,TRBD2,TRBJ2-1,CASSPPGMSSGEGEQFF
TRBV6-1,-,TRBJ1-2,CASSLIRRYGYTF
TRBV4-3,TRBD2,TRBJ2-1,CASSTRRLAGNEQFF
TRBV6-5,-,TRBJ2-2,CASTYGETGELFF
TRBV18,-,TRBJ1-5,CASSPSQSGIGQPQHF
TRBV27,-,TRBJ2-1,CASSFQGGYNEQFF
TRBV6-6,-,TRBJ1-2,CASSYDSNYGYTF
TRBV2,TRBD2,TRBJ2-5,CASSEGPWAGVETQYF